This T cell receptor beta chain was sequenced in a study of monozygotic twins with inflammatory bowel disease. Whole-blood RNA isolation (total RNA) proceeded without T cell sorting. Looked up from germline, CDR1 is KGHSH and CDR2 is LQKENI. The length of the CDR3 is 13 residues. Reanalyzing the 5' RACE reads, TCRdb keeps one entry per CDR3 protein, without DNA. Its listing shows around 380,000 distinct CDR3 sequences. J is TRBJ2-5 and V is TRBV18. The sample comprised blood. This clonotype was sampled from a human donor with ulcerative colitis or Crohn's disease, or a healthy co-twin of an affected twin (not recorded which). The CDR3 loop is CASSPADIETQYF. Supplemented by reference TRBV18 and TRBJ2-5, the full variable domain reads NAGVMQNPRHLVRRRGQEARLRCSPMKGHSHVYWYRQLPEEGLKFMVYLQKENIIDESGMPKERFSAEFPKEGPSILRIQQVVRGDSAAYFCASSPADIETQYFGPGTRLLVL.